This T cell receptor (beta chain) originates from a study of post-analysis software for immune sequencing data. Findings of the study overall: Patients showed TRBV5-6, TRBV5-1 and TRBV20-1 among roughly 5 TRBV segments more frequent than in controls.

TCR beta cDNA libraries had unique molecular identifiers. Using its own MiXCR run on the PCR reads, TCRdb lists one record per CDR3 protein. The sample consists of 700,000 to 900,000 distinct CDR3 sequences, about 43% of them appearing once. The CDR3 sequence is 14 residues long. V shed 6 bases, J shed 4 bases, and the junction held 8 bases outside the gene matches. Note on this clonotype: The antigen remains undetermined.

V usage is TRBV12-3 or TRBV12-4 and J usage is TRBJ1-2, with 7 positions matching TRBD1. The sequence was collected from a girl under 18 with multiple sclerosis. The sample consisted of blood. Written as DNA, the CDR3 is TGTGCCAGCAGGGGCCGACAGGGTGGCTATGGCTACACCTTC. It yields the protein CASRGRQGGYGYTF.